The clone carrying this TCR beta chain was found many times. This sample was included in a study of T cells in Graves' hyperthyroidism and ophthalmopathy. Each ophthalmopathy patient scored at least 3 on the Clinical Activity Score and at least 4 on NOSPECS grade, with duration under 3 months. The germline V gene encodes CDR1 PRHDT and CDR2 FYEKMQ (reference sequence). This CDR3 has 16 amino acids. With 4 bases clipped from V and 2 bases from J, the junction kept 10 bases outside the gene matches. Using RNA transcripts as the source, TCR beta CDR3 regions were amplified. TCR CDR3 underwent first-round RT-PCR with the HTBI primer set. TCRdb ran MiXCR on the multiplex PCR reads and lists one entry per CDR3 protein. The sample comprises about 410,000 distinct CDR3 sequences, roughly 15% of which are singletons, and around 20% rests with the top ten.

Input material: blood. The chain links TRBV13 to TRBJ1-2, with 7 bases that match TRBD1. This clonotype was obtained from a woman aged 30 to 39 with Graves' ophthalmopathy. CDR3 residues: CASSSGGTATNYGYTF. The CDR3 nucleotides are TGTGCCAGCAGCTCAGGGGGGACCGCTACCAACTATGGCTACACCTTC.